The present T cell receptor (beta chain) was sequenced within a study of Ad26.COV2.S vaccination and SARS-CoV-2 variants. Study as a whole: The COV1001 Ad26.COV2.S trial arm included the donor.

Libraries were prepared by immunoSEQ multiplex PCR; TCRdb keeps only in-frame clonotypes and omits some of them. The table lists about 350,000 clones, around 89% of them singletons. This clone has just one count. The antigen is unknown. Study-wide findings and caveats: The analyses of TCR breadth and depth may have understated the size of total T cell responses. Substantial response breadth was reportedly seen for spike-specific CD8+ and CD4+ T cells after vaccination.

Treatment meaning: approximately 18 received Ad26.COV2.S at low or high dose, single or two shots; several received placebo; per-sample allocation not given. Specimen acquisition occurred on day 63 following the initial vaccine or placebo injection. Based in Boston, the donor was an adult of 18-55 years. Between the trimmed V and J ends, which lost 5 bases and 3 bases, there was a span of 15 bases. Germline V gives CDR1 SGHTS, CDR2 YDEGEE. CDR3 length: 16 residues. This sequence originates from a person aged 18-60 years who received the Ad26.COV2.S COVID-19 vaccine or a placebo. The sample in question was peripheral blood, obtained in a trial of Ad26.COV2.S vaccine versus placebo. The V call is TRBV5-8, the J call TRBJ1-6; D is perhaps TRBD1 (5 bases). CDR3 sequence (DNA): TGTGCCAGCAGTTATTTCGTGGGGGACTATAATTCACCCCTCCACTTT. Protein product: CASSYFVGDYNSPLHF.